This record looks at one T cell receptor (beta chain) sequence and its context. Its antigen is currently unknown. The sample comes from a study of post-analysis software for immune sequencing data. Notes on the study in general: Patients used about 5 TRBV segments, including TRBV5-6, TRBV5-1 and TRBV20-1, more often than controls.

Unmatched junction bases numbered 8, after V lost 2 bases and J lost 12 bases. From germline, CDR1 is SGHRS and CDR2 YFSETQ. The CDR3 sequence is 13 residues long. Unique molecular identifiers were carried by the TCR beta cDNA libraries. TCRdb itself ran the PCR reads through MiXCR, one entry per CDR3 protein. The sample records over 300,000 distinct CDR3 sequences, less than 40% being singletons. The sequence was collected from a girl aged 5 to 17 with multiple sclerosis. The chain is built from TRBV5-1 and TRBJ2-1, with 7 positions matching TRBD1. Input material: blood. CDR3 sequence: CASSLSRGLGQFF. CDR3 in DNA: TGCGCCAGCAGCTTATCGAGGGGGCTTGGGCAGTTCTTC.